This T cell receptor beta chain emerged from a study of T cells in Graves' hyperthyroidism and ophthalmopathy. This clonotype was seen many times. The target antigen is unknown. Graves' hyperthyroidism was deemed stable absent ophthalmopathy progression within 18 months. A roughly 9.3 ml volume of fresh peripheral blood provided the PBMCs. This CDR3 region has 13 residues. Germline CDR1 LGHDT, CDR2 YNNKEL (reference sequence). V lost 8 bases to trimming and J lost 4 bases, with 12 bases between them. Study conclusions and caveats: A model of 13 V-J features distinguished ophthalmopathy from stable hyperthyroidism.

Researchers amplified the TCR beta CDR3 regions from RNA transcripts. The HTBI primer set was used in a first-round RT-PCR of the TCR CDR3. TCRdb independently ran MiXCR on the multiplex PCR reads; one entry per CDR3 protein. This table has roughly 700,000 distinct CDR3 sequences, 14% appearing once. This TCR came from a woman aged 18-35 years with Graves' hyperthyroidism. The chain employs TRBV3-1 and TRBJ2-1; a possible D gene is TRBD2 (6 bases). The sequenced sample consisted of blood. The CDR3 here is CASHGGPYNEQFF. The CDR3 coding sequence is TGTGCCAGCCATGGAGGGCCTTACAATGAGCAGTTCTTC.